The TCR beta chain under discussion was sequenced for a study of blood T cell repertoires in COVID-19. Looking at the study overall: COVID-19 samples, acute and convalescent, were from the United States, Italy and Spain. The cDNA or gDNA used as material had been derived from T cells, B-cell-depleted T cells, or PBMCs.

Methods used by the authors: Estimation of nucleated cell counts relied on the amplification of reference gene primers. Produced via immunoSEQ multiplex PCR; TCRdb's table is partial and in-frame only. That table supplies the V and J calls and clone size; D and trimming were determined from the DNA. The sample shows about 170,000 clones, approximately 83% of them seen only once. Per germline, CDR1 MNHEY and CDR2 SVGAGI. The CDR3 has 14 amino acids. V dropped 5 bases and J dropped 5; count of bases not matched to a gene: 6. The chain combines TRBV6-5 with TRBJ1-2; 9 bases are shared with TRBD1. The sequenced material came from peripheral blood. The receptor was derived from a woman older than 75 with active or convalescent COVID-19. CDR3 in DNA: TGTGCCAGCAGTACTGGGACAGGGAGATATGGCTACACCTTC. It is translated as CASSTGTGRYGYTF.